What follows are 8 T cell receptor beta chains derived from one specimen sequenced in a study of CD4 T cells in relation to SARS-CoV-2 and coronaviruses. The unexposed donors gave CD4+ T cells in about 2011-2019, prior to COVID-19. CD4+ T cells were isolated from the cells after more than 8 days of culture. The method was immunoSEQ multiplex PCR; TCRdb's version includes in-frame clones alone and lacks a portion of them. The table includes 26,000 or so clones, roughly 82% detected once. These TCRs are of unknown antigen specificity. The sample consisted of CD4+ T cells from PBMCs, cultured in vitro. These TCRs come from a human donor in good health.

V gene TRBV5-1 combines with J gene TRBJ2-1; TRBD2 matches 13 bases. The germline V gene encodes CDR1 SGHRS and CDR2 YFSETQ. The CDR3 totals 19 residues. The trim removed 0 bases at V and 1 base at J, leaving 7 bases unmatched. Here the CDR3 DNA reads TGCGCCAGCAGCTTGGTAGGGACTAGCGGGATCGGGTCCTACAATGAGCAGTTCTTC. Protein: CASSLVGTSGIGSYNEQFF.

The CDR3 is CASSPQRGPPYEQYF. In DNA form, the CDR3 reads TGTGCCAGCTCACCACAGAGGGGTCCCCCCTACGAGCAGTACTTC. This chain joins TRBV18 and TRBJ2-7; D could derive from TRBD1 or TRBD2 (5 bases each). V gave up 1 base and J gave up 2 bases, with 12 bases separating them. The CDR3 is 15 residues long. Germline assignment: CDR1 KGHSH and CDR2 LQKENI.

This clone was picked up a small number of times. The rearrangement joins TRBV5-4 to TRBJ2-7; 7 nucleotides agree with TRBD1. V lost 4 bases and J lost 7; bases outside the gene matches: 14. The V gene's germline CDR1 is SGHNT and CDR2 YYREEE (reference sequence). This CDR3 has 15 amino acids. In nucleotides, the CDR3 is TGTGCCAGCAGCCGAACAGGGGCTACAATGAGGGAGCAGTACTTC. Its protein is CASSRTGATMREQYF. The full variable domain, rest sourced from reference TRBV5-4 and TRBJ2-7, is ETGVTQSPTHLIKTRGQQVTLRCSSQSGHNTVSWYQQALGQGPQFIFQYYREEENGRGNFPPRFSGLQFPNYSSELNVNALELDDSALYLCASSRTGATMREQYFGPGTRLTVT.

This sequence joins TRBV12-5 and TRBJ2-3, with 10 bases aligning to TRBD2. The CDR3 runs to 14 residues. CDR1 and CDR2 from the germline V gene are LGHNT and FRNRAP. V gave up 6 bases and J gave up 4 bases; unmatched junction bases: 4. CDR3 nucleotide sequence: TGTGCTAGTGGCCCTAGCGGGAGCGCAGATACGCAGTATTTT. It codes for CASGPSGSADTQYF.

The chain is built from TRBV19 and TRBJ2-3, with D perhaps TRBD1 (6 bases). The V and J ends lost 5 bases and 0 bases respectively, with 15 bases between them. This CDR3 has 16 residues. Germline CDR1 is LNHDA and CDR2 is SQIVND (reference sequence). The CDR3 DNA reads TGTGCCAGTAGTTCCGGGACAACGACTAGCACAGATACGCAGTATTTT. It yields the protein CASSSGTTTSTDTQYF.

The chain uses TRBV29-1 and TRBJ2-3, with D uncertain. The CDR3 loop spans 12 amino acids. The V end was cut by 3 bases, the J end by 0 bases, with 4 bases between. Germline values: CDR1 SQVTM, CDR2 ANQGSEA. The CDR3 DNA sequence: TGCAGCGTTGAGATTAGCACAGATACGCAGTATTTT. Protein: CSVEISTDTQYF.

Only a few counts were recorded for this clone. CDR3 nucleotides: TGTGCCAGCAGCCCCGGGACTATTAGTAATCAGCCCCAGCATTTT. Translating it yields CASSPGTISNQPQHF. The chain couples TRBV7-8 to TRBJ1-5; D may be TRBD1 (5 bases). Germline V gene lookup returns CDR1 SGHVS and CDR2 FQNEAQ. The germline V and J ends were trimmed by 5 bases and 4 bases, with 15 bases remaining between them. The CDR3 consists of 15 residues.

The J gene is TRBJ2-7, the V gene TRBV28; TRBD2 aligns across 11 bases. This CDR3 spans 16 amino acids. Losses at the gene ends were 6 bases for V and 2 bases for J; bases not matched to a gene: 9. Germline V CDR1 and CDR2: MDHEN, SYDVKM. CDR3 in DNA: TGTGCCAGCAGAAGGGGACTAGCGGCCATTACCTACGAGCAGTACTTC. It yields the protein CASRRGLAAITYEQYF.